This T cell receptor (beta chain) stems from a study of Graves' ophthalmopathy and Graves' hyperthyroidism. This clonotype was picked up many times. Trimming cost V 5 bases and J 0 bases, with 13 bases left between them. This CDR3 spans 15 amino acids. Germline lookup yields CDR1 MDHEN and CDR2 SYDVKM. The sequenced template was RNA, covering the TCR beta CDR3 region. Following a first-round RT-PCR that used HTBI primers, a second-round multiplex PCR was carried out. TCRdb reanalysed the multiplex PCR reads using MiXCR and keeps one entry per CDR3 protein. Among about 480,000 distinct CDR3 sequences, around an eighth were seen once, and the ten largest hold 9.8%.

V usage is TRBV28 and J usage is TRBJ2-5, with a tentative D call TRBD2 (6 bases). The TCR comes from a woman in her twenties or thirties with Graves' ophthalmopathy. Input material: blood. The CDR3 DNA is TGTGCCAGCAGTCCGGGACTCCTGTACCAAGAGACCCAGTACTTC. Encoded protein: CASSPGLLYQETQYF.